Listed here is a single T cell receptor (beta chain). Antigen specificity is unknown. Trimming cost V 2 bases and J 0 bases; bases outside gene matches: 3. CDR3 length equals 17 residues. This specimen comes from a study of identical twins. Study-wide results and limits: The more abundant beta clonotypes in cord blood had fewer insertions, and memory repertoires did not show this. Out-of-frame beta sequences exhibited a weaker degree of excess twin sharing.

Each cDNA held unique molecular identifiers, and template switching gave it a universal primer site. Each CDR3 protein gets one entry after TCRdb re-called the 5' RACE reads with MiXCR. The sample holds 540,000 or so distinct CDR3 sequences, approximately 20% seen once. Separately, the same data were catalogued under a study of yellow fever vaccine responses in identical twins. That paper states: Twins' vaccine T cell response reportedly seemed partly convergent, partly personalized.

This chain links TRBV12-3 or TRBV12-4 with TRBJ2-5, with TRBD2 matching over 13 bases. This TCR was recovered from a woman aged 18-29 years in good health. Sequenced material: CD4+ T cells sorted from blood. The CDR3 DNA reads TGTGCCAGCAGTTTATGGGGACTAGCGGGGTACCAAGAGACCCAGTACTTC. It is translated as CASSLWGLAGYQETQYF.